The following is a TCR beta chain sequence with its context. The entry originates in a study of blood T cell repertoires in COVID-19. At the level of the study: The samples span acute and convalescent COVID-19 from the United States, Italy and Spain. PBMCs, B-cell-depleted T cells, or T cells were the source of the cDNA or gDNA that made up the material.

Source study methods: Cell counts per sample came from amplifying reference gene primers. Sequencing used immunoSEQ multiplex PCR; TCRdb keeps in-frame clones, though not all of them. V and J calls and clone size are copied from that table; D and trimming were computed from the DNA. The table shows about 67,000 clones, with over 80% occurring only once. With 6 bases clipped from V and 4 bases from J, the junction kept 10 bases outside the gene matches. The CDR3 sequence is 15 residues long. The V gene's germline CDR1 is MDHEN and CDR2 SYDVKM. The gene calls are TRBV28 and TRBJ2-7; 9 bases line up with TRBD1. The sequenced sample was peripheral blood. The sequence derives from a man aged 45 to 65 with active COVID-19. The CDR3 sequence: CASSPQPGQGYEQYF. The DNA for the CDR3 is TGTGCCAGCAGCCCACAGCCCGGACAGGGGTACGAGCAGTACTTC.